This entry lists 20 T cell receptor beta chains sequenced from one sample in a study of OX40 agonist ivuxolimab in advanced cancers. Library construction relied on the immunoSEQ multiplex PCR assay. TCRdb limited this immuneACCESS table to in-frame rearrangements with V and J called. A share of clones is missing; checked studies link under half to unresolved V genes, and the rest is unexplained. In this sample the table shows tens of thousands of clones, about 86% of which occur a single time. The ten largest clones represent 1% of the sample. This specimen was CD4+ or CD8+ T cells sorted from blood, taken in a trial of the OX40 agonist ivuxolimab. Source of these receptors: an adult with an advanced solid tumor such as melanoma, head and neck, liver or kidney cancer.

This rearrangement joins TRBV5-1 to TRBJ2-5, with TRBD1 matching 9 bases. Looked up from germline, CDR1 is SGHRS and CDR2 is YFSETQ. J lost 4 bases, V lost 4 bases, and 8 bases had no gene match. CDR3 length: 15 residues. The DNA of the CDR3 is TGCGCCAGCAGCATAGAGGGACAGGGCGGAGAGACCCAGTACTTC. It encodes CASSIEGQGGETQYF. The complete variable domain, with remaining parts taken from reference TRBV5-1 and TRBJ2-5, reads KAGVTQTPRYLIKTRGQQVTLSCSPISGHRSVSWYQQTPGQGLQFLFEYFSETQRNKGNFPGRFSGRQFSNSRSEMNVSTLELGDSALYLCASSIEGQGGETQYFGPGTRLLVL.

V usage is TRBV5-1 and J usage is TRBJ2-5; D uncertain. Gene TRBJ2-7 matches the end of the DNA better, so the J call may be wrong. The germline gives CDR1 SGHRS, CDR2 YFSETQ. The CDR3 totals 18 residues. The CDR3 is CASSLRTGPSPRSYEQYF. As DNA, the CDR3 is TGCGCCAGCAGCTTGAGGACCGGACCTTCGCCACGTTCCTACGAGCAGTACTTC.

J is TRBJ2-7 and V is TRBV11-2, with 8 bases matching TRBD2. CDR3 length equals 15 residues. V dropped 1 base and J dropped 2; count of bases not matched to a gene: 4. In germline, CDR1 is SGHAT, CDR2 FQNNGV. The CDR3 loop is CASSLVRGATYEQYF. The DNA of the CDR3 is TGTGCCAGCAGCTTAGTGCGGGGGGCAACCTACGAGCAGTACTTC.

The chain links TRBV4-1 to TRBJ2-1; 13 positions match TRBD2. Germline CDR1 is MGHRA and CDR2 is YSYEKL. This CDR3 comprises 18 residues. V gave up 1 base and J gave up 7 bases; unmatched junction bases: 10. The DNA of the CDR3 is TGCGCCAGCAGCCAAGGGTTGACTAGCGGGGGGCCCAGAAATGAGCAGTTCTTC. It translates to CASSQGLTSGGPRNEQFF.

This clone came up once. V gene TRBV28 combines with J gene TRBJ2-5; D unclear. This CDR3 is 12 amino acids long. The germline CDR1 and CDR2 sequences are MDHEN and SYDVKM. V lost 3 bases to trimming and J lost 5 bases, with 7 bases between them. This CDR3 reads CASSLVGETQYF. The CDR3 nucleotides read TGTGCCAGCAGTTTGGTGGGGGAGACCCAGTACTTC.

The J gene is TRBJ2-1, the V gene TRBV6-6, with 7 positions matching TRBD2. CDR1 and CDR2 (germline): MNHNY, SVGAGI (reference sequence). V lost 6 bases and J lost 1; bases outside the gene matches: 3. The CDR3 is 14 residues long. CDR3 region: CASRKAGSYNEQFF. CDR3 nucleotide sequence: TGTGCCAGCAGAAAAGCGGGGTCCTACAATGAGCAGTTCTTC.

The gene calls are TRBV6-5 and TRBJ2-2; tentative D call: TRBD2 (5 bases). V was trimmed by 2 bases and J by 6 bases, leaving 10 bases between them. The CDR3 spans 14 residues. Germline lookup yields CDR1 MNHEY and CDR2 SVGAGI. CDR3 coding DNA: TGTGCCAGCAGTTACGGGTTCGGGGCCGGGGAGCTGTTTTTT. Protein sequence: CASSYGFGAGELFF.

This clone was seen a handful of times. The gene calls are TRBV7-9 and TRBJ2-6; D is uncertain. CDR3 size: 15 residues. V was clipped by 1 base and J by 1 base, with 5 bases between them. Looked up from germline, CDR1 is SEHNR and CDR2 is FQNEAQ (reference sequence). The CDR3 DNA follows: TGTGCCAGCAGCTTAGTACATTCTGGGGCCAACGTCCTGACTTTC. This encodes CASSLVHSGANVLTF. Looking up the rest from reference TRBV7-9 and TRBJ2-6 gives the full variable domain: DTGVSQNPRHKITKRGQNVTFRCDPISEHNRLYWYRQTLGQGPEFLTYFQNEAQLEKSRLLSDRFSAERPKGSFSTLEIQRTEQGDSAMYLCASSLVHSGANVLTFGAGSRLTVL.

This chain uses TRBV7-2 with TRBJ1-6; D is possibly TRBD1 (6 bases). Germline CDR1 is SGHTA and CDR2 is FQGNSA. The ends were cut back, 5 bases at V and 6 bases at J, with 17 bases in the middle. This CDR3 region has 16 residues. CDR3 sequence: CASSLGRGGRNSPLHF. The DNA of the CDR3 is TGTGCCAGCAGCCTGGGTCGGGGGGGCCGTAATTCACCCCTCCACTTT.

The J gene is TRBJ2-3, the V gene TRBV7-2; no reliable D call. Germline assignment: CDR1 SGHTA and CDR2 FQGNSA. Trimming cost V 7 bases and J 10 bases, with 15 bases left between them. CDR3 length: 12 residues. For the CDR3, the DNA is TGTGCCAGCAAAAGTCCGCCCATAGCGCAGTATTTT. Translated: CASKSPPIAQYF.

The V and J genes are TRBV6-1 and TRBJ1-2, with no clear D. CDR3 size: 10 residues. The germline CDR1 and CDR2 sequences are MNHNS and SASEGT. V was shortened by 7 bases and J by 7 bases, with 7 bases between the two germline ends. The CDR3 loop is CASKQSGYTF. The CDR3 DNA is TGTGCCAGCAAGCAATCTGGCTACACCTTC.

In DNA form, the CDR3 reads TGTGCCAGCTCACCCAACTACGGGGGGGCGACCACAGATACGCAGTATTTT. This encodes CASSPNYGGATTDTQYF. This chain links TRBV18 with TRBJ2-3, with TRBD2 matching over 8 bases. Losses at the gene ends were 3 bases for V and 2 bases for J; bases not matched to a gene: 10. Per the germline V gene, CDR1 is KGHSH and CDR2 is LQKENI. The CDR3 is 17 residues long.

The V and J genes are TRBV18 and TRBJ2-7; 9 bases fit TRBD1. After removal of 5 bases from V and 4 bases from J, the junction contained 12 bases not matched to a gene. This CDR3 region has 16 residues. The germline V gene has CDR1 KGHSH and CDR2 LQKENI. For the CDR3, the DNA is TGTGCCAGCTCAAAAAACGGGACAGGGTTTAGATACGAGCAGTACTTC. Its protein is CASSKNGTGFRYEQYF.

The chain is built from TRBV4-2 and TRBJ1-1; a possible D gene is TRBD1 (5 bases). The CDR3 is 15 residues long. Per germline, CDR1 LGHNA and CDR2 YNFKEQ. Deletions cut 1 base from V and 6 bases from J, with 15 bases between. CDR3 protein: CASSQGLRDPPEAFF. CDR3 nucleotide sequence: TGTGCCAGCAGCCAAGGGCTCCGGGACCCACCTGAAGCTTTCTTT.

The rearrangement joins TRBV7-9 to TRBJ1-3; D not resolved. The CDR3 runs 17 residues. Per germline, CDR1 SEHNR and CDR2 FQNEAQ (reference sequence). V lost 3 bases, J lost 0 bases, and 15 bases lay in between. This chain's CDR3 is CASSFSTAINSGNTIYF. The DNA of the CDR3 is TGTGCCAGCAGCTTCTCAACCGCCATTAACTCTGGAAACACCATATATTTT.

CDR3 nucleotide sequence: TGTGCCAGCAGCTTAGACACAGGGACCACTGAAGCTTTCTTT. It encodes CASSLDTGTTEAFF. This chain uses TRBV7-9 with TRBJ1-1, with a weak D call TRBD1 (6 bases). This CDR3 contains 14 residues. V was pared by 1 base and J by 4 bases, with 10 bases between. CDR1 and CDR2 (germline): SEHNR, FQNEAQ (reference sequence).

The chain links TRBV6-1 to TRBJ2-4; 7 nucleotides match TRBD1. Germline CDR1 MNHNS, CDR2 SASEGT. This CDR3 contains 15 residues. V was clipped by 6 bases and J by 4 bases; unmatched bases: 9. The CDR3 DNA follows: TGTGCCAGCAGCCGAATCGGGACAGAAAAAAACATTCAGTACTTC. Encoded protein: CASSRIGTEKNIQYF.

The chain employs TRBV19 and TRBJ1-3; D call uncertain. Germline assignment: CDR1 LNHDA and CDR2 SQIVND (reference sequence). V lost 8 bases to trimming and J lost 0 bases, with 14 bases between them. The CDR3 is 15 residues long. CDR3 DNA: TGTGCCAGTCGACCATACACCCACTCTGGAAACACCATATATTTT. Amino acid sequence: CASRPYTHSGNTIYF.

This clone was recorded a few times. The CDR3 loop is CASSGEHYEQYF. DNA for the CDR3: TGTGCCAGCAGCGGGGAACACTACGAGCAGTACTTC. The rearrangement joins TRBV7-9 to TRBJ2-7; D is uncertain. Trimming stripped 5 bases from V and 3 bases from J, with 8 bases between. This CDR3 spans 12 amino acids. Germline-derived CDR1 and CDR2 are SEHNR and FQNEAQ (reference sequence).

The chain recombines TRBV28 with TRBJ1-2; 12 bases are shared with TRBD1. Looked up from germline, CDR1 is MDHEN and CDR2 is SYDVKM. CDR3 size: 16 residues. The V segment lost 6 bases and the J segment 2 bases; nucleotides outside the gene matches: 7. CDR3 amino acids: CASRAGTGGANYGYTF. The CDR3 nucleotides read TGTGCCAGCAGGGCCGGGACAGGGGGCGCAAACTATGGCTACACCTTC.